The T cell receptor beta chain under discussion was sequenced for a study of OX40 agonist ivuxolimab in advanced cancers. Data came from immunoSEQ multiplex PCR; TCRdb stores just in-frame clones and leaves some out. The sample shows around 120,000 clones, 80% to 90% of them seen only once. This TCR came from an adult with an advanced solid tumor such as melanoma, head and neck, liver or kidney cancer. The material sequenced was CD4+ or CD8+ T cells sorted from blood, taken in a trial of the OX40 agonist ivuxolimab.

For the CDR3, the DNA is TGTGCCAGCAGTTTTTCCGACGGGAATGAGCAGTTCTTC. Amino acid sequence: CASSFSDGNEQFF. The rearrangement uses TRBV27 and TRBJ2-1; D unclear. The CDR3 totals 13 residues. Trimming removed 3 bases from V and 7 bases from J, with 10 bases in between. Germline CDR1 MNHEY, CDR2 SMNVEV (reference sequence).